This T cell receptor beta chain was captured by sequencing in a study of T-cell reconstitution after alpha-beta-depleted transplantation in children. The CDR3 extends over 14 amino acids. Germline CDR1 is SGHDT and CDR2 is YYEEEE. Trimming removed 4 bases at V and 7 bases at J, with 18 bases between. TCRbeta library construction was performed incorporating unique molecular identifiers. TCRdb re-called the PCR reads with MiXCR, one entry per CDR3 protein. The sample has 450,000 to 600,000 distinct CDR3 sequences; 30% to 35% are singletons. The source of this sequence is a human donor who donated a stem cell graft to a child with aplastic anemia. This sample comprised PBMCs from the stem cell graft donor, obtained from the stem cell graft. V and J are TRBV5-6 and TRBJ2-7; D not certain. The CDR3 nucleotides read TGTGCCAGCAGCATTCACCAACTCCTAGGAGAGCAGTACTTC. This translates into CASSIHQLLGEQYF.